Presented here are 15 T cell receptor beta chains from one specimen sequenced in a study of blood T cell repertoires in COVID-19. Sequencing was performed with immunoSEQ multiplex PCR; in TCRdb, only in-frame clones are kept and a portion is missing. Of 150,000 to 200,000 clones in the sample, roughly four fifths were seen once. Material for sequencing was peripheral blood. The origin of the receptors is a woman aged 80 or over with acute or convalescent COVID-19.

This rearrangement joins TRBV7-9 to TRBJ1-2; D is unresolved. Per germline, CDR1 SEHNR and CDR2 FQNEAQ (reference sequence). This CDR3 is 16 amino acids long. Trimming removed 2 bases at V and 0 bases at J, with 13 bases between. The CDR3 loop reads CASSLSPLAANYGYTF. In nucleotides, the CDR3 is TGTGCCAGCAGCTTAAGCCCCCTCGCGGCTAACTATGGCTACACCTTC.

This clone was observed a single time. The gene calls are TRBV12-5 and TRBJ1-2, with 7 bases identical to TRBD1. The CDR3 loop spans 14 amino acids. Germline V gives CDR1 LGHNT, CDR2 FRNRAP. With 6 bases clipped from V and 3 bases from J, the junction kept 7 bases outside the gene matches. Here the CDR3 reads CASGSGQRYYGYTF. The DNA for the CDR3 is TGTGCTAGTGGATCGGGACAGCGATACTATGGCTACACCTTC.

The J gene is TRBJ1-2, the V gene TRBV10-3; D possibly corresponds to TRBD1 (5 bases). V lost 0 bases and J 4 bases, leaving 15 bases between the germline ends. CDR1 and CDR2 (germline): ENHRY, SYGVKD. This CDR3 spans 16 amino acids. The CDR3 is CAISESPLGQGYGYTF. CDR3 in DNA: TGTGCCATCAGTGAGTCGCCCTTGGGGCAGGGCTATGGCTACACCTTC.

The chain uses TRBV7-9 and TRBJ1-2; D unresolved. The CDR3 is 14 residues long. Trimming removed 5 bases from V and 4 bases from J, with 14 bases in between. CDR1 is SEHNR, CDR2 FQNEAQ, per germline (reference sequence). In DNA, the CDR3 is TGTGCCAGCAGCGCCAGCGGGCCGGCCTATGGCTACACCTTC. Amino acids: CASSASGPAYGYTF. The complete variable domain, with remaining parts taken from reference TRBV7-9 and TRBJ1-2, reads DTGVSQNPRHKITKRGQNVTFRCDPISEHNRLYWYRQTLGQGPEFLTYFQNEAQLEKSRLLSDRFSAERPKGSFSTLEIQRTEQGDSAMYLCASSASGPAYGYTFGSGTRLTVV.

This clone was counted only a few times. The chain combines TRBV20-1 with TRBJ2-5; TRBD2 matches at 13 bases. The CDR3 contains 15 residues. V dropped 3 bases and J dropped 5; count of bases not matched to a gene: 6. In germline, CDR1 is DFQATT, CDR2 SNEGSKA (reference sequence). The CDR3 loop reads CSASTSGRALETQYF. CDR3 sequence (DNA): TGCAGTGCTAGTACTAGCGGGAGGGCCTTGGAGACCCAGTACTTC.

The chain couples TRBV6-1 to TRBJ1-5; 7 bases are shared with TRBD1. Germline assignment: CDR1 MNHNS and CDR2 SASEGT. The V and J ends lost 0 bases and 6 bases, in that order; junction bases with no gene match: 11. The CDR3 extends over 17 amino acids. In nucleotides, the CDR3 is TGTGCCAGCAGTGAAGCAGCGGGCCAGGGGGTAAGTCAGCCCCAGCATTTT. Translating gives CASSEAAGQGVSQPQHF.

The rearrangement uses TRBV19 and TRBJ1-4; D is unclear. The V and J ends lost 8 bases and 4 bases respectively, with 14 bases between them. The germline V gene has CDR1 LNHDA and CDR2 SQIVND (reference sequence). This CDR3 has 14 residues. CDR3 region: CASSSTGINEKLFF. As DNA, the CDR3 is TGTGCCAGTTCCTCTACGGGGATTAATGAAAAACTGTTTTTT.

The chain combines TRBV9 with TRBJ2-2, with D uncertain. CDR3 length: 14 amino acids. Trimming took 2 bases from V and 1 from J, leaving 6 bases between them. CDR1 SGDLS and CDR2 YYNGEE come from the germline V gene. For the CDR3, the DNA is TGTGCCAGCAGCGTTCTCGGGAACACCGGGGAGCTGTTTTTT. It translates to CASSVLGNTGELFF.

The CDR3 loop is CASSPPWRELAKNIQYF. The CDR3 DNA follows: TGTGCCAGCAGCCCTCCTTGGAGGGAACTAGCCAAAAACATTCAGTACTTC. This chain uses TRBV7-9 with TRBJ2-4, with a weak D call TRBD2 (6 bases). This CDR3 region has 17 residues. The germline gives CDR1 SEHNR, CDR2 FQNEAQ (reference sequence). Trimming stripped 5 bases from V and 0 bases from J, with 17 bases between.

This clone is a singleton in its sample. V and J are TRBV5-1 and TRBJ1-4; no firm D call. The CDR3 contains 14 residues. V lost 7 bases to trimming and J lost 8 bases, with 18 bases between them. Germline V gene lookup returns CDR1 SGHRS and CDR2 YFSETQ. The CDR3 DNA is TGCGCCAGCCGGCCCCAGGCTCTTGGGGAAAAACTGTTTTTT. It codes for CASRPQALGEKLFF.

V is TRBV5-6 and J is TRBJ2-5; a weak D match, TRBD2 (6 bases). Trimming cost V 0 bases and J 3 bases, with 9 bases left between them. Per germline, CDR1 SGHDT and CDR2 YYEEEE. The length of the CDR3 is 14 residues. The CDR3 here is CASSLAGGKETQYF. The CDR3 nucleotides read TGTGCCAGCAGCTTGGCCGGCGGGAAAGAGACCCAGTACTTC.

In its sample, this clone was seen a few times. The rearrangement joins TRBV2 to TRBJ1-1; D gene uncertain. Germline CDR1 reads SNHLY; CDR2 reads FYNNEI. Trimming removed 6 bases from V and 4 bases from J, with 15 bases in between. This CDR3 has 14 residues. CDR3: CASRAVEVGTEAFF. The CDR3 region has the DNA TGTGCCAGCAGGGCCGTAGAGGTGGGCACTGAAGCTTTCTTT.

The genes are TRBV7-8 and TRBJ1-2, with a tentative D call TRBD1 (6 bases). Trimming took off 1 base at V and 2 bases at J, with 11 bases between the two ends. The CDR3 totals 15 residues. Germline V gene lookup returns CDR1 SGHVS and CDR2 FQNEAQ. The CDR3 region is CASSLDTGLNYGYTF. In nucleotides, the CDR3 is TGTGCCAGCAGCTTAGATACAGGGTTGAACTATGGCTACACCTTC.

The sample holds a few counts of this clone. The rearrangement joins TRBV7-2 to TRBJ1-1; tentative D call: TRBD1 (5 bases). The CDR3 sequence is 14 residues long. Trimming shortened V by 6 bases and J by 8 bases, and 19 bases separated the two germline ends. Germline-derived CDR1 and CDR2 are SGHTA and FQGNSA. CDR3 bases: TGTGCCAGCAGTCGGGGAGGGGTCGCATCGGAAGCTTTCTTT. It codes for CASSRGGVASEAFF.

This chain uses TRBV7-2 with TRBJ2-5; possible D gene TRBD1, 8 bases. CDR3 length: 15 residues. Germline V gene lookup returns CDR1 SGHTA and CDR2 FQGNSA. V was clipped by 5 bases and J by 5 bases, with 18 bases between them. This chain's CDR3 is CASSRGDRLRETQYF. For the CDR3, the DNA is TGTGCCAGCAGCCGGGGGGACAGGCTTAGGGAGACCCAGTACTTC.